This TCR beta chain was profiled in a study of CD8+CD57+ T cells in acquired aplastic anemia. For the study at large: The average for DNA from sorted CD4+ and CD8+ cells was roughly 3 ug. On average, healthy donors gave around 9.8 million reads for CD4+ cells.

This clonotype appeared a few times. Antigen: not known. General observations from the study: Patients did not significantly differ from controls in CD8+ Simpson's diversity. Patients shared approximately 30 CD8+ CDR3 sequences with controls.

Genomic DNA provided the template from which TCR beta VDJ and CDR3 profiles were obtained. TCRdb fed the reads into MiXCR, producing one record per CDR3 protein. The table has 350,000 to 450,000 distinct CDR3 sequences, just under 70% seen once. V was pared by 5 bases and J by 9 bases, with 6 bases of the junction left unmatched. Germline CDR1 reads SNHLY; CDR2 reads FYNNEI. This CDR3 is 13 amino acids long. The sample consisted of sorted CD4+, CD8+, or CD8+CD57+ T cells (not recorded which) from PBMCs. This receptor was identified in a human donor in good health, serving as a control. The chain combines TRBV2 with TRBJ2-1, with TRBD2 matching over 8 bases. The CDR3 reads CASSRGLAIEQFF. The DNA of the CDR3 is TGTGCCAGCAGTCGTGGACTAGCAATTGAGCAGTTCTTC.